The 20 T cell receptor beta chains reported below all come from one sample, sequenced in a study of shared clonotypes between healthy human individuals. Assay used: immunoSEQ multiplex PCR; TCRdb lists only in-frame clones, some missing. This sample carries 450,000 to 550,000 clones, 75% to 85% of them seen once, and the ten largest clones take 10% to 15%. The sample was PBMCs. These TCRs come from a woman between 40 and 55 years old in good health. Some clones in this sample may be carry-over from other donors' samples.

This clone was seen only once. The chain joins TRBV5-4 to TRBJ2-7, with a possible D match to TRBD2 (6 bases). Between the trimmed V and J ends, which lost 0 bases and 0 bases, there was a span of 13 bases. The CDR3 consists of 16 residues. Germline lookup yields CDR1 SGHNT and CDR2 YYREEE (reference sequence). The CDR3 DNA is TGTGCCAGCAGCTTGGGTCGTGCGGGAAGCTCCTACGAGCAGTACTTC. Amino acid sequence: CASSLGRAGSSYEQYF.

V and J are TRBV30 and TRBJ2-5, with TRBD1 matching 7 bases. The CDR3 is 14 residues long. The ends lost 3 bases at V and 5 bases at J; junction bases unmatched: 9. CDR1 is GTSNPN and CDR2 is SVGIG in the germline V gene (reference sequence). CDR3 protein: CAWSVVIGGETQYF. The CDR3 region has the DNA TGTGCCTGGAGCGTCGTGATAGGGGGCGAGACCCAGTACTTC.

The rearrangement links TRBV11-2 to TRBJ2-1, with D perhaps matching TRBD2 (5 bases). Germline assignment: CDR1 SGHAT and CDR2 FQNNGV. The CDR3 sequence is 13 residues long. Trimming removed 2 bases at V and 8 bases at J, with 10 bases between. The CDR3 coding sequence is TGTGCCAGCAGCTTATCGGGGAGATATGAGCAGTTCTTC. Translating gives CASSLSGRYEQFF.

A few counts support this clone. The chain combines TRBV7-6 with TRBJ2-1; D is undetermined. Trimming stripped 2 bases from V and 10 bases from J, with 12 bases between. The length of the CDR3 is 13 residues. Germline loops: CDR1 SGHVS, CDR2 FNYEAQ. CDR3 region: CASSLSLGLEQFF. The CDR3 bases are TGTGCCAGCAGCTTATCTCTCGGCCTAGAGCAGTTCTTC.

This sequence joins TRBV6-1 and TRBJ2-7; 7 nucleotides align to TRBD2. V dropped 2 bases and J dropped 8; count of bases not matched to a gene: 6. Germline V gives CDR1 MNHNS, CDR2 SASEGT. The length of the CDR3 is 13 residues. The CDR3 DNA reads TGTGCCAGCAGTGAAAGTAGGGAGGGCCAGCAGTACTTC. Amino acid sequence: CASSESREGQQYF.

This clone was picked up a small number of times. V gene TRBV27 combines with J gene TRBJ2-2; 7 nucleotides line up with TRBD2. The V gene's germline CDR1 is MNHEY and CDR2 SMNVEV (reference sequence). The CDR3 consists of 16 residues. The junction had 10 bases not matched to a gene; V was cut back by 4 bases and J by 5 bases. CDR3 in DNA: TGTGCCAGCAGTTCCGGCGGCGGGAGAGAAACCGGGGAGCTGTTTTTT. Translating gives CASSSGGGRETGELFF.

The rearrangement links TRBV7-8 to TRBJ2-1; no clear D. The V and J ends lost 5 bases and 0 bases respectively, with 8 bases between them. The germline gives CDR1 SGHVS, CDR2 FQNEAQ. The CDR3 runs to 14 residues. The CDR3 spells CASSPFTSYNEQFF. The CDR3 DNA sequence: TGTGCCAGCAGCCCCTTTACCTCCTACAATGAGCAGTTCTTC.

In this sample, this clone turned up once. The chain couples TRBV14 to TRBJ2-7, with D perhaps TRBD2 (5 bases). V was pared by 1 base and J by 2 bases, with 15 bases between. The germline V gene encodes CDR1 SGHDN and CDR2 FVKESK. This CDR3 has 16 residues. Here the CDR3 DNA reads TGTGCCAGCAGCCAAGGGGTAAGGGAGATCCCCTACGAGCAGTACTTC. Translation gives CASSQGVREIPYEQYF.

This chain connects TRBV6-6 to TRBJ1-2; D gene unclear. V was cut by 0 bases and J by 3 bases, with 14 bases left in between. From germline, CDR1 is MNHNY and CDR2 SVGAGI (reference sequence). The CDR3 totals 16 residues. The CDR3 sequence is CASSYSRPPEDYGYTF. The DNA for the CDR3 is TGTGCCAGCAGTTACTCCCGACCCCCAGAAGACTATGGCTACACCTTC.

The chain joins TRBV28 to TRBJ2-5, with D perhaps TRBD1 (6 bases). The CDR3 has 16 residues. Trimming removed 6 bases at V and 3 bases at J, with 20 bases between. CDR1 is MDHEN and CDR2 is SYDVKM in the germline V gene. CDR3 nucleotide sequence: TGTGCCAGCAGCTTGGTAGGGGGAAACTTAGAAGAGACCCAGTACTTC. Translating gives CASSLVGGNLEETQYF.

J is TRBJ2-2 and V is TRBV27; tentative D call: TRBD1 (6 bases). The CDR3 totals 14 residues. The V and J ends lost 7 bases and 1 base respectively, with 10 bases between them. CDR1 and CDR2 from the germline V gene are MNHEY and SMNVEV (reference sequence). CDR3 in DNA: TGTGCCAGCACCCAACAGGGGAACACCGGGGAGCTGTTTTTT. Translated, it gives CASTQQGNTGELFF.

The chain links TRBV28 to TRBJ1-1; tentatively, D is TRBD1 (5 bases). Germline V gives CDR1 MDHEN, CDR2 SYDVKM. This CDR3 comprises 14 residues. Trimming shortened V by 2 bases and J by 6 bases, and 13 bases separated the two germline ends. The CDR3 nucleotides are TGTGCCAGCAGTTTAGGGGGAGCGGTGGCTGAAGCTTTCTTT. As protein: CASSLGGAVAEAFF.

This clone was seen a handful of times. This chain uses TRBV4-1 with TRBJ2-1; TRBD1 matches 7 bases. The J segment lost 5 bases and the V segment lost 2 bases, leaving 12 bases of the junction unmatched. Germline CDR1 MGHRA, CDR2 YSYEKL. CDR3 length equals 17 residues. The chain's CDR3 is CASSQNVFRDRDNEQFF. The CDR3 coding sequence is TGCGCCAGCAGCCAAAACGTCTTCCGAGACAGGGACAATGAGCAGTTCTTC.

This chain joins TRBV7-9 and TRBJ2-2; 7 bases line up with TRBD1. CDR3 size: 14 residues. The V and J ends lost 10 bases and 1 base, in that order; junction bases with no gene match: 6. CDR1 and CDR2 (germline): SEHNR, FQNEAQ (reference sequence). CDR3: CATPRTGNTGELFF. CDR3 DNA sequence: TGTGCCACACCCCGGACAGGGAACACCGGGGAGCTGTTTTTT.

The rearrangement links TRBV11-2 to TRBJ2-2, with 8 bases matching TRBD1. Trimming took 4 bases from V and 3 from J; bases not matched to a gene: 4. This CDR3 contains 15 residues. The germline gives CDR1 SGHAT, CDR2 FQNNGV. CDR3 region: CASSSGGGDTGELFF. CDR3 DNA: TGTGCCAGCAGCTCAGGGGGCGGGGACACCGGGGAGCTGTTTTTT.

The chain couples TRBV28 to TRBJ2-5; 7 bases map to TRBD2. The CDR3 sequence is 15 residues long. V lost 3 bases and J lost 5; bases outside the gene matches: 9. Germline V gene sequence: CDR1 MDHEN, CDR2 SYDVKM. The CDR3 nucleotides read TGTGCCAGCAGTTTCTACCTAGCGGATAAGGAGACCCAGTACTTC. Amino acid sequence: CASSFYLADKETQYF.

V and J are TRBV12-5 and TRBJ1-5, with TRBD1 identical over 11 bases. The length of the CDR3 is 18 residues. V lost 2 bases, J lost 6 bases, and 12 bases stayed unmatched. CDR1 is LGHNT and CDR2 is FRNRAP in the germline V gene. In DNA form, the CDR3 reads TGTGCTAGTGGTTTGACGGGCGGCTCCGGGACAGGGGGTCAGCCCCAGCATTTT. Encoded protein: CASGLTGGSGTGGQPQHF.

The chain recombines TRBV4-2 with TRBJ1-2; no firm D call. The CDR3 covers 13 residues. Trimming removed 5 bases at V and 5 bases at J, with 12 bases between. Germline V gene data show CDR1 as LGHNA and CDR2 as YNFKEQ. CDR3 sequence: CASSLDGDYGYTF. CDR3 bases: TGTGCCAGCAGCTTAGACGGAGATTATGGCTACACCTTC.

The V call is TRBV28, the J call TRBJ1-2; D gene ambiguous. CDR1 MDHEN and CDR2 SYDVKM come from the germline V gene. V was cut by 5 bases and J by 4 bases, with 14 bases left in between. CDR3 length: 14 amino acids. The CDR3 is CASSPRAAIYGYTF. As DNA, the CDR3 is TGTGCCAGCAGTCCTAGGGCCGCCATCTATGGCTACACCTTC.

This clone was counted at least ten times. The rearrangement uses TRBV11-2 and TRBJ2-3, with a tentative D call TRBD2 (7 bases). The CDR3 loop spans 15 amino acids. The V gene's germline CDR1 is SGHAT and CDR2 FQNNGV. V dropped 6 bases and J dropped 6 bases, with 19 bases sitting between them. This CDR3 reads CASSQGGRAGDTQYF. The CDR3 region has the DNA TGTGCCAGCAGTCAAGGGGGGAGGGCCGGGGATACGCAGTATTTT.